The clone carrying this T cell receptor beta chain has a handful of counts. TCRdb's copy holds only in-frame clones and misses some; the assay was immunoSEQ multiplex PCR. The sample contains about 7,000 clones, about a third of which appear only once. The germline V and J ends were trimmed by 8 bases and 2 bases, with 24 bases remaining between them. Looked up from germline, CDR1 is SEHNR and CDR2 is FQNEAQ (reference sequence). The CDR3 length is 17 residues. The data originate from a study of graft-versus-host responses after intestinal transplantation. Responder cells labeled with CFSE (roughly 200,000) were co-plated with irradiated stimulator cells labeled with violet dye (roughly 200,000). The responders that had proliferated, CFSE-low CD3+CD4+ and CD3+CD8+ cells, were sorted after the reaction. Study results and caveats: Recipient marrow held GvH clones, some first seen in ileum or blood. Patients with graft-donor T cell macrochimerism had high graft-versus-host to host-versus-graft clonal ratios in allografts.

The chain recombines TRBV7-9 with TRBJ2-5; maybe TRBD2 (6 bases). Source: alloreactive CD8+ T cells from a mixed lymphocyte reaction culture, taken before transplantation. Subset denoted: CFSE-low proliferating T cells sorted from roughly six-day pre-transplant mixed lymphocyte reaction (GvH or HvG direction). The source is a human patient who was an organ donor for intestinal transplantation. DNA for the CDR3: TGTGCCAGCGGTCTCTGGGGGACTCCCATACTACAAGAGACCCAGTACTTC. It specifies CASGLWGTPILQETQYF.